This TCR beta chain was documented in a study of vaccination and CD4 T cells after COVID-19. About the study: Median draw time for post-COVID samples was about 100 days post-diagnosis (range 35 to 161).

The germline gives CDR1 LNHNV, CDR2 YYDKDF (reference sequence). CDR3 length equals 14 residues. Trimming cost V 0 bases and J 3 bases, with 9 bases left between them. Note on this clonotype: No antigen is known for it.

Overall study results and limits: Detection of a median roughly 87% of reactive clones in convalescent patients was confined to the period after vaccination.

One entry per CDR3 protein results from TCRdb running MiXCR on the PCR reads. This table has approximately 40,000 distinct CDR3 sequences, around 33% appearing once. Indicated time point: late sampling 161 to 241 days after vaccination in a few convalescent patients. Positive PCR dates spanned March to December 2020, predating US Alpha, Beta and Delta variants. Sequencing was performed on CD4+ T cells from blood, taken about 7 months after SARS-CoV-2 vaccination. The source of this sequence is a human donor who had recovered from COVID-19. V usage is TRBV15 and J usage is TRBJ2-7; D is possibly TRBD1 (5 bases). In DNA, the CDR3 is TGTGCCACCAGCAGAGAGACAGACGGCTACGAGCAGTACTTC. Translated: CATSRETDGYEQYF.